This record covers a single T cell receptor beta chain. The sample belongs to a study of T-cell reconstitution after alpha-beta-depleted transplantation in children. It was with unique molecular identifiers that the TCRbeta library was prepared. TCRdb redid the calling of the PCR reads with MiXCR, one entry per CDR3 protein. The sample lists 900,000 or so distinct CDR3 sequences, roughly 15% occurring once. The sequences come from PBMCs, mostly from graft donor cells, collected 360 days after TCRalphabeta/CD19-depleted stem cell transplant. The receptor was derived from a male patient between 5 and 17 years old who had a stem cell transplant for acute lymphoblastic leukemia, so the T cells may come from the graft donor.

The CDR3 loop is CASSLGLKAGGSETQYF. The CDR3 DNA reads TGCGCCAGCAGCTTGGGTTTAAAGGCAGGAGGGTCAGAGACCCAGTACTTC. V and J are TRBV5-1 and TRBJ2-5, with D tentatively TRBD2 (6 bases). CDR3 size: 17 residues. Germline V gene data show CDR1 as SGHRS and CDR2 as YFSETQ. Trimming pared 0 bases from V and 4 bases from J, leaving 19 bases between.